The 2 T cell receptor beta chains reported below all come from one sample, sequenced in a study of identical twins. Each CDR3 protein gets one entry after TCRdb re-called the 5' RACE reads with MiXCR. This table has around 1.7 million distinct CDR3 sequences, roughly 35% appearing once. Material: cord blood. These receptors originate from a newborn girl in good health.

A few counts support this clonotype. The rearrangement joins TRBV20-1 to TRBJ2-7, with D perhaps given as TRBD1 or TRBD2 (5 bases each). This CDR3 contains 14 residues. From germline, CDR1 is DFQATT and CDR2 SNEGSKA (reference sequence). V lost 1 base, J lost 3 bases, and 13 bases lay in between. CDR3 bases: TGCAGTGCTAGAGGGGGGACGGAGTTCTACGAGCAGTACTTC. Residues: CSARGGTEFYEQYF.

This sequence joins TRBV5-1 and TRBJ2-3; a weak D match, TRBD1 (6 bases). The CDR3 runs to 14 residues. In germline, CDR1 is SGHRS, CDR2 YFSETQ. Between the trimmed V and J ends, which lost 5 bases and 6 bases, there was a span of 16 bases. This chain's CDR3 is CASRGGSPYDTQYF. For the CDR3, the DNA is TGCGCCAGCAGAGGGGGTTCGCCGTACGATACGCAGTATTTT.